Following are 15 T cell receptor beta chains from one sample sequenced in a study of molecular identifiers for immune sequencing clone quantification. TCRdb analysed the PCR reads with MiXCR anew, one entry per CDR3 protein. The sample holds around 460,000 distinct CDR3 sequences, roughly 26% seen once. The specimen was naive CD8+ T cells from blood, with Jurkat cell RNA spiked in. Regarding subset: FACS-sorted CD8+CD4-CCR7+CD45RA+ naive T cells. The origin of the receptors is a human donor in good health. Some libraries in this study had Jurkat cell RNA spiked in.

This clonotype was counted between two and nine times. The chain is built from TRBV9 and TRBJ2-5; 7 nucleotides line up with TRBD1. CDR3 length: 15 residues. Unmatched junction bases numbered 10, after V lost 3 bases and J lost 5 bases. CDR1 and CDR2 (germline): SGDLS, YYNGEE. The CDR3 here is CASSDDTGAGETQYF. CDR3 nucleotides: TGTGCCAGCAGCGACGACACAGGGGCGGGTGAGACCCAGTACTTC.

This rearrangement joins TRBV14 to TRBJ2-7, with TRBD2 identical over 9 bases. CDR3 length equals 16 residues. V was clipped by 0 bases and J by 9 bases; unmatched bases: 12. Germline loops: CDR1 SGHDN, CDR2 FVKESK. CDR3 DNA: TGTGCCAGCAGCCAAGATTCGCCTAGCGGGACCGTGAGGCAGTACTTC. The encoded protein is CASSQDSPSGTVRQYF.

This clonotype has just a few counts. The chain recombines TRBV27 with TRBJ2-3, with 9 bases that match TRBD1. V lost 5 bases, J lost 2 bases, and 5 bases stayed unmatched. The CDR3 consists of 15 residues. CDR1 and CDR2 from the germline V gene are MNHEY and SMNVEV (reference sequence). The CDR3 region has the DNA TGTGCCAGCAGTGGCCGGGACAGGGACACAGATACGCAGTATTTT. Its protein product is CASSGRDRDTDTQYF.

This clonotype was seen at least ten times. The CDR3 protein is CASRVPRDRGYGYTF. The CDR3 nucleotides read TGTGCCAGCAGAGTGCCACGGGACAGGGGATATGGCTACACCTTC. This rearrangement joins TRBV6-1 to TRBJ1-2, with 10 nucleotides matching TRBD1. Per germline, CDR1 MNHNS and CDR2 SASEGT. Unmatched junction bases numbered 9, after V lost 6 bases and J lost 5 bases. There are 15 residues in the CDR3.

A few counts support this clonotype. Relative to the germline gene, one junction end is altered; a read error may explain this. The chain uses TRBV7-9 and TRBJ1-1; 9 bases align to TRBD1. CDR3 length equals 14 residues. Germline V CDR1 and CDR2: SEHNR, FQNEAQ (reference sequence). The CDR3 sequence: CASSPRTGDLEALF. CDR3 nucleotide sequence: TGTGCCAGCAGTCCCCGGACAGGGGATCTTGAAGCTCTCTTT.

The J gene is TRBJ2-2, the V gene TRBV7-6; TRBD1 or TRBD2 may be the D gene (5 bases each). The CDR3 is 19 amino acids. Germline V lookup: CDR1 SGHVS, CDR2 FNYEAQ. V was trimmed by 5 bases and J by 5 bases, leaving 27 bases between them. Written as DNA, the CDR3 is TGTGCCAGCAGCATCGACAGCGGAGCGCCAACCCTGGTGACCGGGGAGCTGTTTTTT. This gives the protein CASSIDSGAPTLVTGELFF.

The J gene is TRBJ2-7, the V gene TRBV13; 8 nucleotides line up with TRBD2. Germline CDR1 reads PRHDT; CDR2 reads FYEKMQ (reference sequence). The V and J ends lost 0 bases and 6 bases, in that order; junction bases with no gene match: 4. The CDR3 runs 14 residues. The CDR3 region has the DNA TGTGCCAGCAGCTTAGGCGGGGGGGCCTCCGAGCAGTACTTC. This gives the protein CASSLGGGASEQYF.

This clonotype was detected many times. The chain is built from TRBV5-4 and TRBJ2-7; 8 bases fit TRBD1. V shed 4 bases and J 7 bases; nucleotides not matched to a gene: 7. CDR3 length: 13 residues. Germline V lookup: CDR1 SGHNT, CDR2 YYREEE (reference sequence). The CDR3 is CASSPTYRGEQYF. In nucleotides, the CDR3 is TGTGCCAGCAGCCCGACGTACAGGGGGGAGCAGTACTTC.

This clonotype has at least ten counts. The chain employs TRBV7-2 and TRBJ2-7; 9 positions match TRBD1. The CDR3 length is 15 residues. Germline loops: CDR1 SGHTA, CDR2 FQGNSA. V dropped 3 bases and J dropped 2; count of bases not matched to a gene: 5. This CDR3 reads CASSFAGTGTYEQYF. The CDR3 DNA is TGTGCCAGCAGCTTCGCCGGGACAGGGACCTACGAGCAGTACTTC.

This clonotype has only a few counts. The J gene is TRBJ2-6, the V gene TRBV9; D is unclear. Deletions cut 3 bases from V and 0 bases from J, with 10 bases between. CDR3 length equals 16 residues. Germline V gene lookup returns CDR1 SGDLS and CDR2 YYNGEE. This CDR3 reads CASSEWEFSGANVLTF. Here the CDR3 DNA reads TGTGCCAGCAGCGAGTGGGAATTCTCTGGGGCCAACGTCCTGACTTTC.

This clonotype was detected only a few times. The chain uses TRBV4-3 and TRBJ2-3; 8 nucleotides line up with TRBD1. V lost 1 base and J lost 1; bases outside the gene matches: 7. The CDR3 sequence is 17 residues long. Germline-derived CDR1 and CDR2 are LGHNA and YSLEER. This CDR3 reads CASSQGRPDRGTDTQYF. The CDR3 coding sequence is TGCGCCAGCAGCCAAGGTCGTCCGGACAGGGGCACAGATACGCAGTATTTT.

About this clonotype: A read error is possible here, since a much larger clone lies one base away. This sequence joins TRBV5-1 and TRBJ2-1; D unresolved. The CDR3 is made up of 13 amino acids. Germline V lookup: CDR1 SGHRS, CDR2 YFSETQ. The CDR3 region is CACSLAGFDEQFF. The CDR3 DNA sequence: TGCGCCTGCAGCTTGGCCGGGTTCGATGAGCAGTTCTTC.

This clonotype came up many times. The V and J genes are TRBV4-2 and TRBJ1-6, with D perhaps matching TRBD1 (6 bases). The germline CDR1 and CDR2 sequences are LGHNA and YNFKEQ. This CDR3 comprises 16 residues. The ends were cut back, 3 bases at V and 8 bases at J, with 17 bases in the middle. The CDR3, as DNA: TGTGCCAGCAGCCATACAGTACAGGGAACGGATTCACCCCTCCACTTT. This encodes CASSHTVQGTDSPLHF.

Only one count was recorded for this clonotype. A single base separates this from a much larger clone, so it may be a read error. The chain combines TRBV28 with TRBJ2-6, with 11 positions matching TRBD1. CDR3 size: 17 residues. The germline gives CDR1 MDHEN, CDR2 SYDVKM. CDR3 amino acids: CASTRDGQGAGANVLPF. The CDR3 bases are TGTGCCAGCACTCGTGACGGACAGGGGGCTGGGGCCAACGTCCTGCCTTTC.

This clonotype appeared a few times. The chain recombines TRBV10-2 with TRBJ1-2; D is perhaps TRBD1 (5 bases). Trimming cost V 3 bases and J 4 bases, with 12 bases left between them. The CDR3 covers 14 residues. From germline, CDR1 is WSHSY and CDR2 SAAADI. The CDR3 coding sequence is TGCGCCAGCAGTGATGACAGTCTCCGCTATGGCTACACCTTC. It encodes CASSDDSLRYGYTF.